This TCR beta chain emerged from a study of CD8+ T cells in alopecia areata (dated by TCRdb to the late 2010s). Background for the entire study: In both human patients and the C3H/HeJ mouse model, the study applied high-throughput TCRbeta sequencing to look at T cell clonal expansion in alopecia areata. Scalp tissue and sorted CD4+ and CD8+ peripheral blood T cells from patchy and totalis/universalis alopecia areata patients and from healthy controls were covered by human TCRbeta sequencing. Scalp clonality was compared across normal scalp (n=4), patchy alopecia areata scalp (n=8), and alopecia totalis/universalis scalp (n=8). The RNA source kit depended on sample type: the PAXgene miRNA kit for fixed scalp, the miRNeasy kit for PBMCs, and the RNeasy kit for mouse skin. TCRbeta CDR3 regions were amplified by immunoSEQ multiplex PCR with 35 Vbeta forward and 13 Jbeta reverse primers.

Points the paper makes about the study in general: Unlike mouse skin, which is dominated by gammadelta T cells, normal human skin has resident alphabeta T cells that are also sequenced, and this complicates analysis of the scalp TCR repertoire. Compared with normal scalp, lesional scalp, particularly in alopecia totalis/universalis, had higher clonality and more expanded CD8+ clones, which suggests antigenic drive. TCR sequences shared between patients were less clear than in mice, possibly partly because of HLA diversity in the patient population.

This clone was recorded a few times. The clone's antigen remains unknown. Per-base qualities were not stored, and no clone one base away is much larger. Libraries were built with the immunoSEQ multiplex PCR assay. RNA was extracted from all samples and reverse transcribed into cDNA, which served as template for TCR sequencing. First-strand cDNA was synthesized using SuperScript III with a 2:1 mix of oligo-dT and random hexamers. A synthetic immune receptor repertoire was used to assess amplification bias, and residual bias was removed computationally. In the paper's pipeline: After raw reads were preprocessed to remove errors, the CDR3 was defined following IMGT conventions as running from the conserved cysteine to phenylalanine. Clonality was computed as 1 minus the Shannon entropy, with the entropy normalized by log2 of the number of productive unique TCRs. Scalp TCRbeta sequences were cross-referenced with sorted blood CD4 and CD8 repertoires so that the CD4 or CD8 identity of scalp clones could be inferred. TCRdb mirrors the immuneACCESS table, restricted to in-frame sequences. Some clones are absent from its copies; in checked studies, under half trace to an unresolved V gene, and the reason for the others is unknown. The V and J calls and clone size come from that table; D and trimming were worked out from the DNA. The sample has approximately 150,000 clones on record, 62% of them singletons. The top ten hold around 34% of the sample.

PBMCs were isolated by density centrifugation and stained for CD3, CD4 and CD8, and CD4+ and CD8+ T cells were sorted on a FACSAria. Scalp biopsies and blood samples were obtained from unaffected controls. Sequences SGHTA (CDR1) and FQGNSA (CDR2) are obtained from the germline V gene. Unmatched junction bases come to 8, with V trimmed by 2 bases and J by 5 bases. The CDR3 starts with the cysteine, ends with the phenylalanine, and has 15 residues. Only the CDR3 portion is preserved as DNA: 45 bases, with reading frame beginning at the first base. The receptor chain draws on TRBV7-2 and TRBJ2-5, with TRBD2 matching 7 junction bases. The sample comprised CD8+ T cells sorted from blood. This sequence originates from a human donor in good health. In nucleotide form, the sequence is TGTGCCAGCAGCTTAAGGGCGGGAGTGAGGGAGACCCAGTACTTC. This is translated as CASSLRAGVRETQYF.